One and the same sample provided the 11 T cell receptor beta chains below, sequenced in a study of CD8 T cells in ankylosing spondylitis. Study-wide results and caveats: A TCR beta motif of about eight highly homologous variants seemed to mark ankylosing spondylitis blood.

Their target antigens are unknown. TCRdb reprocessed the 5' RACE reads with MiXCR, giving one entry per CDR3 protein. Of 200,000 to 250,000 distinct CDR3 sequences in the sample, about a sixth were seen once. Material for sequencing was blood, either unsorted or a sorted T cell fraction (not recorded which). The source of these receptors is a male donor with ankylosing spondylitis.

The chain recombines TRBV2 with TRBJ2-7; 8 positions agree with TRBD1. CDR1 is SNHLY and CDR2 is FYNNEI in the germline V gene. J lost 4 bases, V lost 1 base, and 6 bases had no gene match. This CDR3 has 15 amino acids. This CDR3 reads CASSEGGQALYEQYF. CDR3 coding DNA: TGTGCCAGCAGTGAAGGGGGACAGGCCCTTTACGAGCAGTACTTC.

CDR3 amino acids: CASSVGQNLYGYTF. The CDR3 DNA reads as TGTGCCAGCAGCGTGGGACAGAATCTCTATGGCTACACCTTC. This chain joins TRBV9 and TRBJ1-2; the match to TRBD1 covers 7 bases. Looked up from germline, CDR1 is SGDLS and CDR2 is YYNGEE. This CDR3 is 14 amino acids long. Unmatched junction bases numbered 5, after V lost 2 bases and J lost 4 bases.

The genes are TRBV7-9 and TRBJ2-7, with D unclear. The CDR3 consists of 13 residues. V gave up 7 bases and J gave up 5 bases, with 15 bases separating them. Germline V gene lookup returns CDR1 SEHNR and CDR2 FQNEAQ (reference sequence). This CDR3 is CASIPPAAHEQYF. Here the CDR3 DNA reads TGTGCCAGCATTCCGCCAGCCGCCCACGAGCAGTACTTC.

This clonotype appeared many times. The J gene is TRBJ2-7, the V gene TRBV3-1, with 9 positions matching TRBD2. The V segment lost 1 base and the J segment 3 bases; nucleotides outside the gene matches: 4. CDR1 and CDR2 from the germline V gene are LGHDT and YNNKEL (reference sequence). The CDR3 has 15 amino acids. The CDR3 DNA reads TGTGCCAGCAGCCAAGTTCCTAGCGGGAACTACGAGCAGTACTTC. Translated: CASSQVPSGNYEQYF.

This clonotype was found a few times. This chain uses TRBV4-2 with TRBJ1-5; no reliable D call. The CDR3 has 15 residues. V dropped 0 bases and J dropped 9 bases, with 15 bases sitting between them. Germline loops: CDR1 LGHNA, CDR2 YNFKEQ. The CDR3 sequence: CASSQDVSLSGPQHF. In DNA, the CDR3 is TGTGCCAGCAGCCAAGATGTATCCCTGAGCGGGCCCCAGCATTTT.

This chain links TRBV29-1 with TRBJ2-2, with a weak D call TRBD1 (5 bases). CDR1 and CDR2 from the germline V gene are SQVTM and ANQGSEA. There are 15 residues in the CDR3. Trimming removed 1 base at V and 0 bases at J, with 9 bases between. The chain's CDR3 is CSVEVLGPNTGELFF. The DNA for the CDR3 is TGCAGCGTTGAAGTGCTGGGGCCGAACACCGGGGAGCTGTTTTTT.

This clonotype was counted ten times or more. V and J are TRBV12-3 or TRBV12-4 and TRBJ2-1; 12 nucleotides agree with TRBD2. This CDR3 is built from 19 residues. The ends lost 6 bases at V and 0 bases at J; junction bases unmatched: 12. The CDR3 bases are TGTGCCAGCAGACCGCTAGCGGGGGGGGCTTATAGCTCCTACAATGAGCAGTTCTTC. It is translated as CASRPLAGGAYSSYNEQFF.

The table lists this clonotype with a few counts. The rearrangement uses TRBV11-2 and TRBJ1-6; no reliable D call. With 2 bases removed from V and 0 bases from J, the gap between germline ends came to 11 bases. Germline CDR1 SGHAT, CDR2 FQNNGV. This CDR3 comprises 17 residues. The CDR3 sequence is CASSLTPSSSYNSPLHF. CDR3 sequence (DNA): TGTGCCAGCAGCTTAACACCCAGCAGCTCCTATAATTCACCCCTCCACTTT.

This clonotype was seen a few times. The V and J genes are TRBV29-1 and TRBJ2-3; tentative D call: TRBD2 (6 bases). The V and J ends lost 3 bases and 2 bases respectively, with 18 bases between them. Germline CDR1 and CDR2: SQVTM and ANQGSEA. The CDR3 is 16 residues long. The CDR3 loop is CSVELYAGGNTDTQYF. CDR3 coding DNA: TGCAGCGTTGAGTTGTACGCGGGCGGGAACACAGATACGCAGTATTTT.

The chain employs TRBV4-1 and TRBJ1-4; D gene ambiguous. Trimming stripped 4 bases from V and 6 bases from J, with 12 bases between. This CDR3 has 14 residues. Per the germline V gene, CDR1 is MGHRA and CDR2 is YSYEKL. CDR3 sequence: CASSRILSDEKLFF. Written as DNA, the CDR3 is TGCGCCAGCAGCCGAATATTATCGGATGAAAAACTGTTTTTT.

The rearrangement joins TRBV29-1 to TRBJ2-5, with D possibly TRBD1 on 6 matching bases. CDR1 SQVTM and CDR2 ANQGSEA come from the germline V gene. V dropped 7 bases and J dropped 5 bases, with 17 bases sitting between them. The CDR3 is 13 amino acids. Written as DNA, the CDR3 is TGCAGCGCCGAATGGCAGGGGCAGGAGACCCAGTACTTC. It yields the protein CSAEWQGQETQYF.